This is a list of T cell receptor beta chains from one sample in a study of neurological immune-mediated disorders. Each CDR3 protein is one row after TCRdb ran MiXCR on the 5' RACE reads. The sample lists 45,000 to 65,000 distinct CDR3 sequences; around 3.1% were seen once. The sample consisted of PBMCs. These receptors originate from a man aged 40-50 years with multiple sclerosis. The CDR3 runs from the conserved cysteine through the conserved F or W. D genes are given only for firm matches. Not all rows give a size; the values are once, few, many and, for expanded clones, a class.

cdr3_nt,cdr3_aa,d_call,v_call,clone_size,j_call
TGTGCCAGCCTGGATTCCTCTGGGGCCAACGTCCTGACTTTC,CASLDSSGANVLTF,.,TRBV10-3,many,TRBJ2-6
TGTGCCATCAGTGCAAATTCCGGGACCGCAGGGCAGGGCTACACCTTC,CAISANSGTAGQGYTF,.,TRBV10-3,many,TRBJ1-2
TGTGCCAGCAGCTCTCCACGTGGGTTTGCCTCCTCTGGGGCCAACGTCCTGACTTTC,CASSSPRGFASSGANVLTF,.,TRBV5-5,many,TRBJ2-6
TGTGCCAGCAGTTTCACGAGGGAGACCCAGTACTTC,CASSFTRETQYF,.,TRBV12-3/TRBV12-4,many,TRBJ2-5
TGTGCCATCAGTGGTGGGGGATACAGGGAGGCTAACTATGGCTACACCTTC,CAISGGGYREANYGYTF,.,TRBV10-3,many,TRBJ1-2
TGTGCCAGCAGTTTCGGGCGGGAGCATCGAGAGACCCAGTACTTC,CASSFGREHRETQYF,TRBD2,TRBV12-3/TRBV12-4,many,TRBJ2-5
TGTGCCAGCACACCTAGCGCTGGAGAGACCCAGTACTTC,CASTPSAGETQYF,.,TRBV7-2,many,TRBJ2-5
TGTGCCAGCAGCACTGAACCGGGTCCTTCAAGGGATACGCAGTATTTT,CASSTEPGPSRDTQYF,.,TRBV6-5,many,TRBJ2-3
TGTGCCAGCAGCCCTAATAGGGCTAGTGAAGAGCAGTACTTC,CASSPNRASEEQYF,.,TRBV3-1,.,TRBJ2-7
TGCAGCGTTGAAGATTCGTACAGCGATTTCTATGGCTACACCTTC,CSVEDSYSDFYGYTF,.,TRBV29-1,many,TRBJ1-2
TGTGCCAGCAGTCCCCTGGACAGACCCTACGAGCAGTACTTC,CASSPLDRPYEQYF,.,TRBV27,many,TRBJ2-7
TGTGCCAGCAGTTCCCCAGACAGGACCCCCGACACTGAAGCTTTCTTT,CASSSPDRTPDTEAFF,.,TRBV6-6,many,TRBJ1-1
TGTGCCAGCAGTTCCCGGGCCGATCAGCCCCAGCATTTT,CASSSRADQPQHF,.,TRBV12-3/TRBV12-4,many,TRBJ1-5
TGCGCCAGCAGCTTGGAGGGCCTGGGCGAGCAGTACTTC,CASSLEGLGEQYF,.,TRBV5-1,many,TRBJ2-7
TGTGCCAGCAGTTTAGATCGTAGAGTGCACACCTTC,CASSLDRRVHTF,.,TRBV27,many,TRBJ1-2
TGCGCCAGCAGCCAAGATGTGACGGGGGATACGCAGTATTTT,CASSQDVTGDTQYF,.,TRBV4-1,many,TRBJ2-3
TGCAGCGTACCTAGGACAGCGAACACTGAAGCTTTCTTT,CSVPRTANTEAFF,.,TRBV29-1,many,TRBJ1-1
TGTGCCACCAGTGATTCCGGGACAGGGGTTGGCTACGAGCAGTACTTC,CATSDSGTGVGYEQYF,TRBD1,TRBV24-1,many,TRBJ2-7
TGCGCCAGCAGCCGAAGCGGGGGGGCCGGAGAGACCCAGTACTTC,CASSRSGGAGETQYF,TRBD2,TRBV5-1,many,TRBJ2-5
TGTGCCAGCTCACCACCGGCGGAGCCCTACGAGCAGTACTTC,CASSPPAEPYEQYF,.,TRBV18,few,TRBJ2-7